This TCR beta chain came from a study of response to subunit inactivated influenza vaccine. One entry per CDR3 protein results from TCRdb running MiXCR on the RT-PCR reads. The sample consists of under 200,000 distinct CDR3 sequences, 9.5% to 15% of them appearing once. The CDR3 consists of 15 residues. Germline-derived CDR1 and CDR2 are LGHNA and YNFKEQ. This sample was also put to use in a study of T cells expressing NK-cell markers. That source reports: The TCR beta cDNA came from 5'RACE template switching with UMIs. Eight donors were sequenced, of whom seven were HCMV-seropositive, while the remaining one was HCMV-seronegative.

This TCR was sampled from a man between 50 and 59 years old who received an inactivated influenza vaccine. Sequences were derived from CD8+ T cells sorted from PBMCs, sampled about 13 days after vaccination. The chain uses TRBV4-2 and TRBJ2-3; TRBD1 might be the D (6 bases). The DNA end lines up better with TRBJ1-5; the J call may be wrong. In DNA form, the CDR3 reads TGTGCCAGCAGCCAGGGACTAGCGGGGGCAGATACGCAGCATTTT. Translating gives CASSQGLAGADTQHF.